The T cell receptor beta chain under discussion was sequenced for a study of CD8 T cells in Susac syndrome. Germline V lookup: CDR1 MNHEY, CDR2 SMNVEV (reference sequence). J was trimmed by 2 bases and V by 1 base; bases with no gene match: 14. This CDR3 has 19 amino acids. Treatment-naive patients with stable or active relapsing-remitting disease were the multiple sclerosis controls. RNA was extracted with the RNeasy kit, and a quantity of 0.5 to 1 ug was reverse transcribed using random hexamers. It was immunoSEQ multiplex PCR that amplified TCR beta CDR3 across 54 Vbeta and 13 Jbeta. TCRdb used MiXCR to reprocess the immunoSEQ multiplex PCR reads, holding one entry per CDR3 protein. The table has fewer than 350,000 distinct CDR3 sequences, approximately 85% seen once; the top ten hold approximately 0.2%.

The chain combines TRBV27 with TRBJ2-1; 7 positions agree with TRBD2. Specimen: CD8+ T cells from PBMCs. This receptor was obtained from a human donor with multiple sclerosis. The CDR3 reads CASSLLPAGPGGTYNEQFF. In DNA form, the CDR3 reads TGTGCCAGCAGTTTATTGCCAGCGGGGCCCGGGGGGACCTACAATGAGCAGTTCTTC.